This T cell receptor beta chain was sequenced during a study of human T cells and chemical hapten exposure. Study background: Patients, predominantly female, presented with alopecia areata, totalis or universalis.

V lost 4 bases and J lost 0, with 6 bases in between. Germline V gene lookup returns CDR1 MGHRA and CDR2 YSYEKL. There are 13 residues in the CDR3. Time point reported: patch test 1, 2 weeks after DPC sensitization. Treatment: therapeutic diphenylcyclopropenone sensitization with weekly scalp DPC. Study results and limitations: Alopecia in the donors means their immune response may deviate from healthy people's.

This clonotype was observed a few times. Its antigen is not known. MiXCR, applied by TCRdb to the RACE reads, yields one record per CDR3 protein. The sample has some 170,000 distinct CDR3 sequences, approximately 20% seen once; the top ten hold approximately 6.7%. The TCR originated in a woman aged 45-65 years with alopecia areata. Some clones in this sample may be carry-over from other donors' samples. This chain uses TRBV4-1 with TRBJ1-1; D is unclear. The sequences come from whole blood, collected in connection with sensitization to the hapten diphenylcyclopropenone (DPC). The CDR3 is CASSLWLNTEAFF. Here the CDR3 DNA reads TGCGCCAGCAGCCTTTGGTTGAACACTGAAGCTTTCTTT.